These T cell receptor beta chains were read from a single sample in a study of cytomegalovirus exposure and HLA in healthy donors. Clones were sequenced by immunoSEQ multiplex PCR, and TCRdb holds only the in-frame ones, with some missing. The sample consists of fewer than 200,000 clones, about two thirds of them appearing once. The sample consisted of PBMCs. All receptors come from a woman aged 25 to 45 in good health and CMV-seronegative. Both conserved end residues are part of each CDR3. D genes are given only for firm matches. Rows give clone size only sometimes, using once, few, many, or a class for an expanded clone.

clone size	J gene	D gene	V gene	CDR3 protein	CDR3 DNA
NA	TRBJ2-1	NA	TRBV29-1	CSVEEGPGVNEQFF	TGCAGCGTTGAAGAGGGTCCGGGGGTCAATGAGCAGTTCTTC
NA	TRBJ2-1	TRBD2	TRBV2	CAGTRLADNEQFF	TGTGCCGGCACACGACTAGCCGACAATGAGCAGTTCTTC
few	TRBJ1-2	NA	TRBV5-4	CASSSDLGTHYGYTF	TGTGCCAGCAGCTCCGATCTGGGGACACATTATGGCTACACCTTC
NA	TRBJ2-2	TRBD1	TRBV30	CAWSTGTVGELFF	TGTGCCTGGAGTACCGGGACAGTCGGGGAGCTGTTTTTT
NA	TRBJ2-7	TRBD1	TRBV28	CASSPTGTGIYEQYF	TGTGCCAGCAGTCCAACCGGGACAGGAATTTACGAGCAGTACTTC
NA	TRBJ2-7	NA	TRBV4-2	CASSQTGREQYF	TGTGCCAGCAGCCAAACAGGGCGCGAGCAGTACTTC
NA	TRBJ1-2	NA	TRBV2	CASSRGGAAAINYGYTF	TGTGCCAGTTCCAGAGGGGGGGCGGCAGCTATTAACTATGGCTACACCTTC
NA	TRBJ2-7	NA	TRBV6-5	CASSPRPSSYEQYF	TGTGCCAGCAGTCCGCGTCCTAGCTCCTACGAGCAGTACTTC
NA	TRBJ2-7	TRBD2	TRBV11-3	CASSYGSGSSYEQYF	TGTGCCAGCAGCTACGGAAGCGGGAGTAGTTACGAGCAGTACTTC
NA	TRBJ2-7	NA	TRBV2	CASRGTYYEQYF	TGTGCCAGCAGGGGCACCTACTACGAGCAGTACTTC
few	TRBJ2-7	NA	TRBV7-9	CASSLQGPYEQYF	TGTGCCAGCAGCTTACAGGGCCCCTACGAGCAGTACTTC
NA	TRBJ1-1	NA	TRBV19	CASTYRAQGFAGTEAFF	TGTGCCAGTACCTATAGGGCTCAGGGGTTTGCGGGCACTGAAGCTTTCTTT
few	TRBJ2-7	NA	TRBV6-6	CASSSTRQLFYEQYF	TGTGCCAGCAGTTCCACTCGACAGTTATTCTACGAGCAGTACTTC
NA	TRBJ1-6	NA	TRBV7-2	CASSLERSSPLHF	TGTGCCAGCAGCTTAGAGAGAAGTTCACCCCTCCACTTT
once	TRBJ2-1	NA	TRBV2	CASSWTLYNEQFF	TGTGCCAGCTCCTGGACACTTTACAATGAGCAGTTCTTC
NA	TRBJ2-2	NA	TRBV4-1	CASSQVAENPYGELFF	TGCGCCAGCAGCCAGGTAGCGGAAAACCCTTACGGGGAGCTGTTTTTT
few	TRBJ1-5	NA	TRBV27	CASIPPNSRDSGENQPQHF	TGTGCCAGCATTCCGCCTAATTCAAGGGACTCCGGGGAGAATCAGCCCCAGCATTTT
NA	TRBJ2-7	TRBD2	TRBV28	CASSPGLAGGFREQYF	TGTGCCAGCAGCCCAGGACTAGCGGGTGGCTTCCGCGAGCAGTACTTC
NA	TRBJ2-2	TRBD2	TRBV7-3	CASSSSGKTGELFF	TGTGCCAGCAGCTCCAGCGGGAAGACCGGGGAGCTGTTTTTT
NA	TRBJ1-2	TRBD1	TRBV28	CASSRQGYGYTF	TGTGCCAGCAGTCGACAGGGCTATGGCTACACCTTC
few	TRBJ2-1	TRBD1	TRBV4-3	CASSQNGQGIRDEQFF	TGCGCCAGCAGCCAAAACGGACAGGGGATTCGGGATGAGCAGTTCTTC
NA	TRBJ2-1	TRBD1	TRBV19	CASSATGSDEQFF	TGTGCCAGTAGCGCGACAGGGTCCGATGAGCAGTTCTTC
NA	TRBJ2-5	TRBD2	TRBV7-9	CASSLARLGGNQETQYF	TGTGCCAGCAGCTTAGCAAGGTTGGGGGGGAATCAAGAGACCCAGTACTTC
NA	TRBJ1-1	NA	TRBV27	CASSLRWGVGRATEAFF	TGTGCCAGCAGTCTCAGGTGGGGAGTAGGGAGGGCCACTGAAGCTTTCTTT
NA	TRBJ2-7	TRBD2	TRBV30	CAWSLILSPSGSYEQYF	TGTGCCTGGAGCCTCATCCTCAGCCCTAGCGGGAGTTACGAGCAGTACTTC
NA	TRBJ2-3	NA	TRBV27	CASSPGGENNPLFTDTQYF	TGTGCCAGCAGCCCAGGAGGGGAGAATAACCCGCTCTTCACAGATACGCAGTATTTT
NA	TRBJ2-7	TRBD2	TRBV30	CAWGRESGAGHEQYF	TGTGCCTGGGGGAGGGAATCCGGGGCAGGGCACGAGCAGTACTTC
NA	TRBJ1-2	NA	TRBV9	CASSPQTDYGYTF	TGTGCCAGCAGCCCTCAGACAGACTATGGCTACACCTTC
few	TRBJ1-6	NA	TRBV28	CASSGNSGLGTSSPLHF	TGTGCCAGCAGTGGAAACTCAGGGTTGGGAACTTCTTCACCCCTCCACTTT
few	TRBJ1-5	NA	TRBV5-6	CASSLFRGEMYQPQHF	TGTGCCAGCAGCTTGTTTCGCGGTGAAATGTATCAGCCCCAGCATTTT
NA	TRBJ2-1	TRBD2	TRBV7-8	CASSPGLEKENEQFF	TGTGCCAGCAGCCCGGGACTAGAAAAAGAAAATGAGCAGTTCTTC
NA	TRBJ2-7	TRBD1	TRBV6-1	CASSGTGSNEQYF	TGTGCCAGCAGTGGGACAGGGAGCAACGAGCAGTACTTC
NA	TRBJ2-5	NA	TRBV15	CATSSRLGTLTAETQYF	TGTGCCACCAGCAGTCGACTTGGGACACTAACTGCAGAGACCCAGTACTTC
few	TRBJ1-4	NA	TRBV6-5	CASRAAGDEKLFF	TGTGCCAGCAGAGCCGCGGGGGATGAAAAACTGTTTTTT
NA	TRBJ1-5	NA	TRBV28	CASKDSRDGKIGRVRQPQHF	TGTGCCAGCAAAGACTCTAGGGACGGGAAGATAGGGAGGGTTAGGCAGCCCCAGCATTTT
NA	TRBJ1-5	TRBD1	TRBV28	CASSLRGEPQHF	TGTGCCAGCAGTCTCAGGGGGGAGCCCCAGCATTTT
few	TRBJ2-7	TRBD1	TRBV6-5	CAATGGPAYEQYF	TGTGCCGCGACAGGGGGCCCAGCGTACGAGCAGTACTTC
NA	TRBJ2-7	TRBD2	TRBV5-4	CASSLSPSGSYEQYF	TGTGCCAGCAGCTTGTCGCCTAGCGGGTCCTACGAGCAGTACTTC